The source of this T cell receptor (beta chain) is a study of beta chain features in type 1 diabetes. General study results and limits: For Type 1 diabetes patients, all four CD4+ subsets carried TCRB CDR3s that were moderately but significantly shorter. Type 1 diabetes patients showed fewer insertions and more deletions at VDJ junctions.

With respect to this clone: Its antigen is as yet unknown.

Germline CDR1 GTSNPN, CDR2 SVGIG (reference sequence). This CDR3 comprises 12 residues. Trimming pared 5 bases from V and 7 bases from J, leaving 14 bases between. As every portion of the isolated RNA was reverse transcribed, the sequencing read expressed TCRB transcripts. Here immunoSEQ multiplex PCR was the method, and the copy in TCRdb shows in-frame clones only, minus some. The sample lists about 230,000 clones; 16% were seen once. The sequence was obtained from a man younger than 40 with type 1 diabetes. The sample taken for sequencing was naive CD4+ T cells from blood. The J gene is TRBJ2-5, the V gene TRBV30; D unresolved. DNA for the CDR3: TGTGCCTGGGGGCGAGAATGGGGGACCCAGTACTTC. Translating gives CAWGREWGTQYF.